The source of this TCR beta chain is a study of control samples from healthy donors and cancer patients. Profiled with immunoSEQ multiplex PCR; TCRdb holds only in-frame clones, not every one. The sample lists some 190,000 clones; about 91% were seen once. Unmatched junction bases numbered 8, after V lost 7 bases and J lost 3 bases. Germline V gives CDR1 MNHEY, CDR2 SVGAGI. CDR3 length equals 14 residues. The J gene is TRBJ2-5, the V gene TRBV6-5; TRBD1 agrees at 7 bases. Material for sequencing was blood. This sequence was found in a man aged 25-45 years in good health. In nucleotides, the CDR3 is TGTGCCAGCACAAAGCGAGGGGGCGAAGAGACCCAGTACTTC. This gives the protein CASTKRGGEETQYF.